The present T cell receptor beta chain was sequenced within a study of long-term antiretroviral therapy in people with HIV. At the survey level, the v3.0 immunoSEQ assay was run. The method was immunoSEQ multiplex PCR; TCRdb's version includes in-frame clones alone and lacks a portion of them. There are around 6,400 clones in the sample; more than 60% occur only once, and roughly 15% lies in the top ten. Until DNA extraction, the samples held between about 1-10 million cryopreserved PBMC. Germline V gene sequence: CDR1 ENHRY, CDR2 SYGVKD. V lost 10 bases to trimming and J lost 2 bases, with 12 bases between them. CDR3 length: 13 residues.

This TCR came from a middle-aged man with HIV. This chain links TRBV10-3 with TRBJ1-3; weak D call: TRBD1 (5 bases). The sample was unsorted PBMCs, taken 0.5 years before starting antiretroviral therapy. The chain's CDR3 is CATSGVPGNTIYF. CDR3 coding DNA: TGTGCCACATCGGGGGTTCCTGGAAACACCATATATTTT.